This T cell receptor beta chain is drawn from a study of blood T cell repertoires in COVID-19. In the study overall: Collection of acute and convalescent COVID-19 samples took place in the United States, Italy and Spain. Sample material is recorded as cDNA or gDNA derived from T cells, B-cell-depleted T cells, or PBMCs.

This CDR3 has 13 residues. J lost 6 bases, V lost 6 bases, and 5 bases had no gene match. Germline loops: CDR1 SGHRS, CDR2 YFSETQ. How the authors handled the data: Estimates of nucleated cell counts were drawn from the amplification of reference gene primers. TCRdb keeps only in-frame clones here, not all; method: immunoSEQ multiplex PCR. V and J calls and clone size are as listed in that table; D and trimming were resolved from the DNA. The profile covers roughly 250,000 clones, with 75% to 90% appearing a single time and around 0.84% taken by the ten largest. The V call is TRBV5-1, the J call TRBJ2-7, with TRBD1 identical over 11 bases. This clonotype originated in a man aged 25-40 years with acute or convalescent COVID-19. The sequenced material came from peripheral blood. In nucleotides, the CDR3 is TGCGCCAGCAAGAAGGGACAGGGGGGCGAGCAGTACTTC. Its protein product is CASKKGQGGEQYF.